This T cell receptor (beta chain) was documented in a study of blood T cells in healthy people across ages. From germline, CDR1 is MNHNY and CDR2 SVGAGI (reference sequence). Trimming removed 4 bases at V and 0 bases at J, with 8 bases between. This CDR3 has 14 residues. With each sample, at least 5.5 micrograms of total RNA were extracted. Next came a second PCR, run for about 7 to 12 cycles, which used a sample-barcoded 5' primer along with a J-beta primer mix. Every sample gave at least 2.5 million paired-end reads containing CDR3. MiXCR, run by TCRdb on the 5' RACE reads, gives a single entry per CDR3 protein. This table has 590,000 or so distinct CDR3 sequences, under 30% appearing once. This clonotype was seen at least ten times.

The receptor's source is a woman of 80 years or more in good health. The sequencing input was blood. This chain connects TRBV6-6 to TRBJ2-3; TRBD1 might be the D (6 bases). The CDR3 region is CASSFGQSTDTQYF. CDR3 in DNA: TGTGCCAGCAGTTTCGGACAGAGCACAGATACGCAGTATTTT.